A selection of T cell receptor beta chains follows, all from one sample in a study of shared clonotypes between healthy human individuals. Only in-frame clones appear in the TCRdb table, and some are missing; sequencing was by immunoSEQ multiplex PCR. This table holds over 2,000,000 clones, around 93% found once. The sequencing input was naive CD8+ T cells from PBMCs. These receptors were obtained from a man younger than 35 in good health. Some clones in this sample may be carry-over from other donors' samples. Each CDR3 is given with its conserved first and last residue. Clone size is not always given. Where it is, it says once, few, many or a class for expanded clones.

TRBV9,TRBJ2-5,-,CASSGGLAALETQYF
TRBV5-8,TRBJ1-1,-,CASSLGVTGIRTEAFF
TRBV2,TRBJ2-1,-,CASSDQRESLRGSYNEQFF
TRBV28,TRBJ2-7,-,CASSMQGDTYEQYF
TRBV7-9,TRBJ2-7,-,CASSPDRSTAYEQYF
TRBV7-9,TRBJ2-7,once,CASAIPGGNEQYF
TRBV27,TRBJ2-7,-,CASSLRAGTSYEQYF
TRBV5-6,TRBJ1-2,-,CASSLTGSHGYTF
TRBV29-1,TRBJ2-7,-,CSVVSGLAYEQYF
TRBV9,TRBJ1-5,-,CASSVDGAVNQPQHF
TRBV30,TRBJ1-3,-,CAWFGLSSGNTIYF
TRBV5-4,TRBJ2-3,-,CASSLGGRPQTDTQYF
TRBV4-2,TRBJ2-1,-,CASSQEKDWKYNEQFF
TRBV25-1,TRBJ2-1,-,CASSAVRGEQFF
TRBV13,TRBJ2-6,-,CASRVSGANVLTF
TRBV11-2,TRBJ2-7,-,CASSPGTAYEQYF
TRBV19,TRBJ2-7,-,CASRPMTGGRTYEQYF
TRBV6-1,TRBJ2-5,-,CATELAGGPRETQYF
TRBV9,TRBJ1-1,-,CASSVVSGFEAFF
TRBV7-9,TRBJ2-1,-,CASSRIADSYNEQFF
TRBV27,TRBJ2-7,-,CASARGGVSSYEQYF
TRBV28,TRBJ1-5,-,CASSLPGGVINQPQHF
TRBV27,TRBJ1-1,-,CASSPGGLMNTEAFF
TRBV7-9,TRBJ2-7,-,CASSRQGSEQYF
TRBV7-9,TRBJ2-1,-,CASSLGGVYNEQFF
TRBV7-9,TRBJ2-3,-,CASSAPSGGLVTDTQYF
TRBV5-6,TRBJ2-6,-,CASSLVEFRSGANVLTF
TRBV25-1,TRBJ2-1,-,CASSEYRQGDEQFF
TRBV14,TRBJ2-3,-,CASRPRGNTDTQYF
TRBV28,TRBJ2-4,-,CASRLLIGSHIQYF
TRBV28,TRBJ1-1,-,CASSLPRDRGLSVGALLGAFF
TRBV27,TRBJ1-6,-,CASSLLGNSPLHF
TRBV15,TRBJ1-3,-,CATSRDLGGSGNTIYF
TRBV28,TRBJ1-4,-,CASRSDRPNEKLFF
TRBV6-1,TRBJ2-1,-,CASSVRSSYNEQFF
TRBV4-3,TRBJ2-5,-,CASSRTGWDYQETQYF
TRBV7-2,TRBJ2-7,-,CASTMTGGSYEQYF
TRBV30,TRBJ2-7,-,CAWSVVTVFPYEQYF
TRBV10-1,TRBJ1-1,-,CASSETPATEAFF
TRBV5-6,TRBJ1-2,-,CASSLGRDYTF
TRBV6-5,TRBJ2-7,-,CASRLGHLTYEQYF
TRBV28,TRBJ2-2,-,CASSSPGTVVVRELFF
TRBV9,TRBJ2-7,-,CASSVGSGADYEQYF
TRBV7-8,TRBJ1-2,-,CASSPRTYGYTF
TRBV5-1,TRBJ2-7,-,CASSADRGLSYEQYF